This T cell receptor (beta chain) was recovered during a study of T cells in Graves' hyperthyroidism and ophthalmopathy. Whole-study results and caveats: Ophthalmopathy and stable hyperthyroidism were told apart by a 13 V-J model. Most clonotypes expanded in the thyroid (above 0.001) were also present in blood.

As regards this clonotype: Its specificity is not known.

Amplification targeted TCR beta CDR3 regions from RNA transcripts. HTBI primers were the set used in a first-round RT-PCR of the TCR CDR3. MiXCR, applied by TCRdb to the multiplex PCR reads, yields one record per CDR3 protein. There are about 640,000 distinct CDR3 sequences in the sample; around 21% occur only once, and roughly a third lies in the top ten. Active moderate-to-severe ophthalmopathy, Clinical Activity Score at least 3, NOSPECS at least 4, under 3 months' duration. Fresh peripheral blood, about 9.9 ml, yielded the PBMCs. This TCR came from a man aged 25 to 40 with Graves' ophthalmopathy. The sequenced sample consisted of blood.

Here the CDR3 DNA reads TGTGCCAGCAGCATACAGTCTGGGGCCAACGTCCTGACTTTC. Translation gives CASSIQSGANVLTF. This chain links TRBV7-9 with TRBJ2-6; D not resolved. Trimming cost V 5 bases and J 1 base, with 6 bases left between them. Germline V CDR1 and CDR2: SEHNR, FQNEAQ (reference sequence). The CDR3 is 14 residues long.